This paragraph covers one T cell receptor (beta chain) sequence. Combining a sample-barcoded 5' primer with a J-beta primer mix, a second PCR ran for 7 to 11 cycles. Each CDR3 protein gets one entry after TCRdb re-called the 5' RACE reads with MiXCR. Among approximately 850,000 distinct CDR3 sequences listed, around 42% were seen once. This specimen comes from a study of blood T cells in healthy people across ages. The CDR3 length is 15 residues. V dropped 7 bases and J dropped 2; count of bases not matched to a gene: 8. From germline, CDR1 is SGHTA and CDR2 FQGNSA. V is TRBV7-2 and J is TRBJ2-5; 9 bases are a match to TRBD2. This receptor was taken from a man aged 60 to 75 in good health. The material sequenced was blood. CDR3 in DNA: TGTGCCAGCAAGCACAGCGGGGGGCTACAAGAGACCCAGTACTTC. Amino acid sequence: CASKHSGGLQETQYF.